This T cell receptor beta chain comes out of a study of post-analysis software for immune sequencing data. Overall study: Relapsing-remitting, secondary progressive and progressive-relapsing multiple sclerosis courses were included.

The trim removed 2 bases at V and 6 bases at J, leaving 3 bases unmatched. The CDR3 is made up of 15 amino acids. Germline values: CDR1 MNHNS, CDR2 SASEGT. On this clonotype itself: The antigen is undetermined.

Prepared TCR beta cDNA libraries contained unique molecular identifiers. When about 1 to 11 million T cells were used, they gave some 520,000 cDNA molecules. TCRdb used MiXCR to reprocess the PCR reads, holding one entry per CDR3 protein. The table lists roughly 650,000 distinct CDR3 sequences, 59% of them singletons. Overall study findings and caveats: Controls had lower frequencies than patients of five or six TRBV segments, which included TRBV5-6, TRBV5-1 and TRBV20-1. Strong co-clustering by F measure was evident for samples that had been prepared in the same batch.

The sample comprised blood. The chain carries TRBV6-1 and TRBJ2-1; TRBD1 agrees at 11 bases. This sequence was found in a girl aged 2 to 9 with multiple sclerosis. CDR3 nucleotide sequence: TGTGCCAGCAGTGAATGGACAGGGGGCATCAATGAGCAGTTCTTC. This translates into CASSEWTGGINEQFF.